This TCR beta chain is from a study of regulatory dendritic cells for organ transplantation. The germline V gene encodes CDR1 SGDLS and CDR2 YYNGEE. Trimming pared 0 bases from V and 3 bases from J, leaving 12 bases between. CDR3 length: 15 residues. TCRdb's table, derived via immunoSEQ multiplex PCR, lists solely in-frame clones and lacks some. In the table there are tens of thousands of clones, around two thirds of which are singletons. The rearrangement joins TRBV9 to TRBJ1-2, with D unresolved. Sequencing was done on a sample of memory CD4+ T cells from blood. Subset meaning: CD45RO+ memory T cells. This TCR was sampled from a human donor in good health. CDR3: CASSVEVRGHYGYTF. The CDR3 DNA follows: TGTGCCAGCAGCGTAGAAGTCAGAGGGCACTATGGCTACACCTTC.